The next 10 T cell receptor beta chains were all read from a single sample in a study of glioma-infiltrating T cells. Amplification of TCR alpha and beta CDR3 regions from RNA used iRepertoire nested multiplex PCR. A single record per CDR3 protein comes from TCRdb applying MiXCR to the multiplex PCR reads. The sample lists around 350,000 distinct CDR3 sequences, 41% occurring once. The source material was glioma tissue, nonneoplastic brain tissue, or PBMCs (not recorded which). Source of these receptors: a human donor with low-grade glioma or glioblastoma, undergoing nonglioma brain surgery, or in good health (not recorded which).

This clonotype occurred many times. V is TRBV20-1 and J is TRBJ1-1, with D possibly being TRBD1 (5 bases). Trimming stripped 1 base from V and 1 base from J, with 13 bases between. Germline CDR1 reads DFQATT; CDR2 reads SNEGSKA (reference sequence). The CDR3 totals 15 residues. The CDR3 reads CSARVRTRENTEAFF. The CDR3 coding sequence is TGCAGTGCTAGAGTTCGGACACGGGAGAACACTGAAGCTTTCTTT.

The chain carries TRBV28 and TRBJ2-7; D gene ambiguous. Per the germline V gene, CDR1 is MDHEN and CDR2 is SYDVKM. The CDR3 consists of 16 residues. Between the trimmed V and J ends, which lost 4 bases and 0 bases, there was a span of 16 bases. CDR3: CASSSPVAVGSYEQYF. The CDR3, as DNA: TGTGCCAGCAGTTCCCCGGTTGCTGTGGGCTCCTACGAGCAGTACTTC.

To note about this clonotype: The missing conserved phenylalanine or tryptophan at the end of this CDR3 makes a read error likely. In DNA form, the CDR3 reads TGCGCCAGCAGCCCCGGAGCCGAGCAGTACCTC. This translates into CASSPGAEQYL. V gene TRBV6-1 combines with J gene TRBJ2-7; the D is unclear. Germline V gives CDR1 MNHNS, CDR2 SASEGT. The CDR3 loop spans 11 amino acids.

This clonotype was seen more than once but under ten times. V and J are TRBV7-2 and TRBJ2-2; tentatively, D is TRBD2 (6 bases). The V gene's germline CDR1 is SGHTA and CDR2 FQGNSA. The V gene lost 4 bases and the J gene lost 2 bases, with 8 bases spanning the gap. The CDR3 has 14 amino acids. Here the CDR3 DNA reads TGTGCCAGCAGCTGGGACTTAAACACCGGGGAGCTGTTTTTT. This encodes CASSWDLNTGELFF.

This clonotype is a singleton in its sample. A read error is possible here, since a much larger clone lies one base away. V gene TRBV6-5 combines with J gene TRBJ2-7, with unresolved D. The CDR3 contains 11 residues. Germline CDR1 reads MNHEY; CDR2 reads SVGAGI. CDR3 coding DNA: TGTGCCAGCACCGAGAACTACAAGCAGTACTTC. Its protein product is CASTENYKQYF.

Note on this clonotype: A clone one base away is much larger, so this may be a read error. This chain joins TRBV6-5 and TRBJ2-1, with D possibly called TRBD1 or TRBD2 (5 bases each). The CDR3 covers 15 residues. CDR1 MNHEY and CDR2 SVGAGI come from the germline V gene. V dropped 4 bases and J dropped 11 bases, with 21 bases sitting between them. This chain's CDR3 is CASSFGLVGRNKQFF. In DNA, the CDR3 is TGTGCCAGCAGTTTCGGACTGGTGGGGCGTAATAAGCAGTTCTTC.

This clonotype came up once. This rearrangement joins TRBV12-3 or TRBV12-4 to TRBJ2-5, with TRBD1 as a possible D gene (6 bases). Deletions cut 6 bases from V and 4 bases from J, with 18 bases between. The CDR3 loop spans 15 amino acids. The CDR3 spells CASSRVTGRRETQYF. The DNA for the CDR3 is TGTGCCAGCAGCCGAGTCACAGGGCGCCGAGAGACCCAGTACTTC.

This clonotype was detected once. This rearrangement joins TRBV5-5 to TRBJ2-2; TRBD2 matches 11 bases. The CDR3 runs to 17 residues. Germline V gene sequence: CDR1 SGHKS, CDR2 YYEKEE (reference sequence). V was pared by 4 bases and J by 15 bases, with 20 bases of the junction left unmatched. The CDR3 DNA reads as TGTGCCAGCAGCCTAGGGGGCTCTGGACTAGCGGGCGCGACGATGTTTTTT. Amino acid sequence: CASSLGGSGLAGATMFF.

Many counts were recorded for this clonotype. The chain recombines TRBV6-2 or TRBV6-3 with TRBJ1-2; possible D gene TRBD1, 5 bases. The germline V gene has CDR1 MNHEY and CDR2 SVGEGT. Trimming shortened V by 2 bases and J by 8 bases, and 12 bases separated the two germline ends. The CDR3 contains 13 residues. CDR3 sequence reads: CASSYGTTGGYTF. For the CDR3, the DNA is TGTGCCAGCAGTTACGGGACCACCGGCGGCTACACCTTC.

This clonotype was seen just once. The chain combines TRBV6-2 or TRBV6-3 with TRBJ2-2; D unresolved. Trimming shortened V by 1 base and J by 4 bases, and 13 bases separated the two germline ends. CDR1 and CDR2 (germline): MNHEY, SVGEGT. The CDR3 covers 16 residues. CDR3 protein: CASSYLLLGLTGELFF. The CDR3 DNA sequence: TGTGCCAGCAGTTACTTGTTGCTAGGGCTCACCGGGGAGCTGTTTTTT.